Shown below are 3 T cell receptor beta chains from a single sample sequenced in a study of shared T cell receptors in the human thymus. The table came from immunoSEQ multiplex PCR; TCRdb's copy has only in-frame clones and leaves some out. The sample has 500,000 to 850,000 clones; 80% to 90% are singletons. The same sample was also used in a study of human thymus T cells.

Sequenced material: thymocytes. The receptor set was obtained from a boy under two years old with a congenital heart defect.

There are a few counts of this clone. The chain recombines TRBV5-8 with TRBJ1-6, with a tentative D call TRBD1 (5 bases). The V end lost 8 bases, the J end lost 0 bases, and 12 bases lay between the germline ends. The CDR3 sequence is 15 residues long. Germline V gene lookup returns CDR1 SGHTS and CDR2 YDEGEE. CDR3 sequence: CARTAGSSYNSPLHF. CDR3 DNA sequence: TGTGCCAGAACGGCAGGGTCCTCCTATAATTCACCCCTCCACTTT.

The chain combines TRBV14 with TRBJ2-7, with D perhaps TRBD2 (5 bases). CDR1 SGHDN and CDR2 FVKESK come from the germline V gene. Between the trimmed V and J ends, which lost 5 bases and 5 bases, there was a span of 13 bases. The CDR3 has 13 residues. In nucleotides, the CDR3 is TGTGCCAGCAGCGAGGACTTATCTCACGAGCAGTACTTC. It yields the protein CASSEDLSHEQYF.

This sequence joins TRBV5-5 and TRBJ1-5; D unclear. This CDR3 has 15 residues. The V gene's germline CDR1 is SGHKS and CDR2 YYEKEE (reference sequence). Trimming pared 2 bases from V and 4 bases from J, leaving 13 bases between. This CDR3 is CASSFRVSDNQPQHF. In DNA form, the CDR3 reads TGTGCCAGCAGCTTTCGGGTGTCAGATAATCAGCCCCAGCATTTT. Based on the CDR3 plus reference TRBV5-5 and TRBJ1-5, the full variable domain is DAGVTQSPTHLIKTRGQQVTLRCSPISGHKSVSWYQQVLGQGPQFIFQYYEKEERGRGNFPDRFSARQFPNYSSELNVNALLLGDSALYLCASSFRVSDNQPQHFGDGTRLSIL.